A selection of T cell receptor beta chains follows, all from one sample in a study of cytomegalovirus exposure and HLA in healthy donors. This table comes from immunoSEQ multiplex PCR, and its TCRdb copy is limited to in-frame clones, with some not included. The sample shows over 100,000 clones, over 75% of them seen only once. The sequenced material came from PBMCs. The source of these receptors is a male donor in good health and CMV-seropositive. Each CDR3 is given with its conserved first and last residue. D genes are given only for firm matches. The size of a clone is reported for some rows only, either as once, few or many, or as a class for expanded clones.

-	14	TRBV6-4	TRBD2	TRBJ2-1	CASRAGGRAGEQFF	TGTGCCAGCAGAGCTGGCGGGAGGGCCGGTGAGCAGTTCTTC
-	17	TRBV28	-	TRBJ1-5	CASNLGRTGYRNQPQHF	TGTGCCAGCAATTTAGGGCGAACAGGGTACCGCAATCAGCCCCAGCATTTT
-	18	TRBV4-2	TRBD2	TRBJ2-7	CASSLASGGGISSYEQYF	TGTGCCAGCAGCCTGGCTAGCGGGGGGGGAATAAGCTCCTACGAGCAGTACTTC
once	16	TRBV19	TRBD2	TRBJ2-7	CASSMDRASGNYEQYF	TGTGCCAGTAGTATGGATAGGGCTAGCGGGAACTACGAGCAGTACTTC
few	17	TRBV7-9	TRBD2	TRBJ2-2	CASSLGRRTMGTGELFF	TGTGCCAGCAGCCTCGGGAGGCGAACAATGGGCACCGGGGAGCTGTTTTTT
-	13	TRBV27	-	TRBJ2-2	CASSLQVTGELFF	TGTGCCAGCAGTTTACAGGTCACCGGGGAGCTGTTTTTT
once	15	TRBV6-1	TRBD2	TRBJ2-1	CASRVSGGATHEQFF	TGTGCCAGCAGGGTAAGCGGGGGGGCGACGCATGAGCAGTTCTTC
-	14	TRBV7-9	-	TRBJ2-7	CASSPLGGRYEQYF	TGTGCCAGCTCACCTTTGGGGGGGCGGTACGAGCAGTACTTC
-	12	TRBV2	TRBD1	TRBJ1-2	CASTEDRYGYTF	TGTGCCAGTACTGAGGACAGGTATGGCTACACCTTC
few	14	TRBV7-9	TRBD1	TRBJ2-7	CASSPDRGDYEQYF	TGTGCCAGCAGCCCCGACAGGGGCGACTACGAGCAGTACTTC
-	15	TRBV10-3	TRBD2	TRBJ2-1	CAISANGGGGHEQFF	TGTGCCATCAGTGCTAATGGCGGGGGGGGCCATGAGCAGTTCTTC
few	15	TRBV5-1	TRBD1	TRBJ1-4	CASSLQGAANEKLFF	TGCGCCAGCAGCTTACAGGGGGCGGCTAATGAAAAACTGTTTTTT
-	15	TRBV7-6	TRBD2	TRBJ2-1	CASTLLAGGSREQFF	TGTGCCAGCACGCTTCTAGCGGGAGGATCAAGGGAGCAGTTCTTC
-	15	TRBV9	TRBD2	TRBJ2-2	CASRKTSLNTGELFF	TGTGCCAGCAGGAAGACTAGCCTTAACACCGGGGAGCTGTTTTTT
few	14	TRBV19	TRBD1	TRBJ2-7	CASSKRQGGYEQYF	TGTGCCAGTAGTAAACGACAGGGTGGCTACGAGCAGTACTTC
-	15	TRBV28	-	TRBJ1-1	CASSFPGIGDTEAFF	TGTGCCAGCAGTTTCCCAGGGATAGGGGACACTGAAGCTTTCTTT
-	14	TRBV5-1	-	TRBJ1-1	CASSLGGSNTEAFF	TGCGCCAGCAGCTTGGGCGGCTCGAACACTGAAGCTTTCTTT
-	14	TRBV5-1	TRBD2	TRBJ2-7	CASSSRGGEREQYF	TGCGCCAGCAGCTCCCGTGGGGGGGAACGCGAGCAGTACTTC
-	18	TRBV18	TRBD2	TRBJ2-2	CASLSGTSGGLNTGELFF	TGTGCCAGCTTATCCGGCACTAGCGGGGGCCTGAACACCGGGGAGCTGTTTTTT
-	15	TRBV6-1	TRBD1	TRBJ2-6	CASRRQGVGANGLTF	TGTGCCTCCCGCCGGCAGGGGGTTGGGGCCAACGGCCTGACTTTC
few	13	TRBV19	TRBD1	TRBJ1-2	CASTTRGLEGYTF	TGTGCCAGTACCACCAGGGGGCTGGAGGGCTACACCTTC
-	12	TRBV6-5	-	TRBJ1-2	CASRQGPYGYTF	TGTGCCAGCAGGCAGGGGCCCTATGGCTACACCTTC
-	16	TRBV19	TRBD1	TRBJ2-2	CASSLGTGIPTGELFF	TGTGCCAGTAGTCTCGGGACAGGGATCCCTACCGGGGAGCTGTTTTTT
-	16	TRBV7-9	-	TRBJ2-3	CSSSPKMWAVTDTQYF	TGTTCCAGCAGCCCCAAGATGTGGGCAGTGACAGATACGCAGTATTTT
-	14	TRBV6-5	-	TRBJ2-7	CASNPGRATYEQYF	TGTGCCAGCAATCCGGGCAGGGCGACCTACGAGCAGTACTTC
few	16	TRBV18	-	TRBJ1-4	CASSPATAQNNEKLFF	TGTGCCAGCTCACCGGCCACCGCCCAGAATAATGAAAAACTGTTTTTT
-	15	TRBV28	-	TRBJ2-3	CASSLGGTWGDTQYF	TGTGCCAGCAGTTTAGGCGGGACCTGGGGGGATACGCAGTATTTT
-	14	TRBV27	-	TRBJ1-4	CASSSTGWEEKLFF	TGTGCCAGCAGTTCAACAGGGTGGGAAGAAAAACTGTTTTTT
few	12	TRBV18	-	TRBJ2-2	CASSPQAGELFF	TGTGCCAGCTCACCTCAGGCCGGGGAGCTGTTTTTT
-	14	TRBV11-1	-	TRBJ2-1	CASSLRTANNEQFF	TGTGCCAGCAGCTTGAGGACAGCAAACAATGAGCAGTTCTTC
medium-sized	15	TRBV13	TRBD1	TRBJ2-3	CASSSRDRGGDTQYF	TGTGCCAGCAGCTCACGGGACAGGGGAGGAGATACGCAGTATTTT
once	19	TRBV5-6	TRBD2	TRBJ2-1	CASSSGYGLAGGRHNEQFF	TGTGCCAGCAGCTCGGGGTACGGACTAGCGGGAGGTCGCCACAATGAGCAGTTCTTC
-	14	TRBV6-1	-	TRBJ2-3	CASSEFPGTDTQYF	TGTGCCAGCAGTGAATTTCCAGGCACAGATACGCAGTATTTT
-	15	TRBV4-1	TRBD1	TRBJ1-2	CASSQEDRGVSGYTF	TGCGCCAGCAGCCAAGAGGACAGGGGAGTGAGTGGCTACACCTTC
-	12	TRBV5-4	TRBD1	TRBJ1-2	CASSDRVGGYTF	TGTGCCAGCAGCGACAGGGTGGGCGGCTACACCTTC
-	15	TRBV5-1	-	TRBJ2-3	CASSAETFSADTQYF	TGCGCCAGCAGCGCGGAGACTTTTAGCGCAGATACGCAGTATTTT
-	15	TRBV11-1	TRBD2	TRBJ2-2	CASSSRTSGTGELFF	TGTGCCAGCAGCTCCCGGACTAGCGGGACCGGGGAGCTGTTTTTT
once	16	TRBV4-2	-	TRBJ1-5	CASSQGSGEGDQPQHF	TGTGCCAGCAGCCAAGGATCAGGCGAGGGGGATCAGCCCCAGCATTTT
-	14	TRBV10-3	TRBD1	TRBJ1-4	CATSGGRTNEKLFF	TGTGCCACCTCAGGGGGCAGAACTAATGAAAAACTGTTTTTT
-	13	TRBV28	-	TRBJ1-5	CASSLIGNQPQHF	TGTGCCAGCAGTTTAATCGGCAATCAGCCCCAGCATTTT
once	15	TRBV27	TRBD2	TRBJ2-1	CASSLWGGVDNEQFF	TGTGCCAGCAGTTTATGGGGGGGGGTGGACAATGAGCAGTTCTTC